This T cell receptor (beta chain) was profiled in a study of neurological immune-mediated disorders. In its sample, this clonotype was seen many times. The cDNA came from 5'RACE with 10-nucleotide random UMIs. TCRdb processed the 5' RACE reads anew with MiXCR; each CDR3 protein has one entry. The sample lists about 22,000 distinct CDR3 sequences, about 10% occurring once. J lost 4 bases, V lost 1 base, and 6 bases had no gene match. The CDR3 spans 16 residues. CDR1 is SEHNR, CDR2 FQNEAQ, per germline (reference sequence). This chain connects TRBV7-9 to TRBJ1-4, with 7 bases lining up with TRBD1. The sequenced sample was PBMCs. The sequence derives from a woman aged 60-75 years with HTLV-1-associated myelopathy (HAM/TSP). The CDR3 nucleotides read TGTGCCAGCAGCTTAGGAAGATACAGGGGTAATGAAAAACTGTTTTTT. It specifies CASSLGRYRGNEKLFF. Variable domain in full (rest from reference TRBV7-9 and TRBJ1-4): DTGVSQNPRHKITKRGQNVTFRCDPISEHNRLYWYRQTLGQGPEFLTYFQNEAQLEKSRLLSDRFSAERPKGSFSTLEIQRTEQGDSAMYLCASSLGRYRGNEKLFFGSGTQLSVL.